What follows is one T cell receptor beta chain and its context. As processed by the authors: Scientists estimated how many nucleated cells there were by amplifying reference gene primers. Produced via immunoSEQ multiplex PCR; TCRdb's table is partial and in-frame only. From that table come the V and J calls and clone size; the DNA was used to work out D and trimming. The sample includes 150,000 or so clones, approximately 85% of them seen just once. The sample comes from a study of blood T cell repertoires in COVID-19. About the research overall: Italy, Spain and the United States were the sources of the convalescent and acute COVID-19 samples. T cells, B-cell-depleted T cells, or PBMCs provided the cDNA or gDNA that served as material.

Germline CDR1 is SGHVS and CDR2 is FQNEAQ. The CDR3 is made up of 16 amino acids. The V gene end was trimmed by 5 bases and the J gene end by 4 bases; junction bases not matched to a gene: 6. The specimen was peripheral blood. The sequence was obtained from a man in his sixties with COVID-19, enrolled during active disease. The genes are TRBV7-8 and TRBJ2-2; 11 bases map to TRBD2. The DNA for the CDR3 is TGTGCCAGCAGCCATTCTCTAGCGGGAGGCACCGGGGAGCTGTTTTTT. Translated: CASSHSLAGGTGELFF.